The 17 T cell receptor beta chains below were found in one sample sequenced in a study of T cell repertoires in cytomegalovirus infection. No cognate antigen is known for these TCRs. TCRdb itself ran the reads through MiXCR, one entry per CDR3 protein. The sample consists of 250,000 to 300,000 distinct CDR3 sequences, around 20% of them appearing once. The sequenced sample was cultured PBMCs, obtained from culture after CMV antigen stimulation. The receptors were sampled from a human donor in good health (CMV status not recorded). Some clones in this sample may be carry-over from other donors' samples.

This rearrangement joins TRBV7-9 to TRBJ1-2; no definite D call. V was cut by 5 bases and J by 7 bases, with 17 bases left in between. Germline CDR1 and CDR2: SEHNR and FQNEAQ (reference sequence). The CDR3 is 14 residues long. The CDR3 region has the DNA TGTGCCAGCAGCGTCGGACGGATAGTGGGTGGCTACACCTTC. It specifies CASSVGRIVGGYTF.

The chain is built from TRBV29-1 and TRBJ1-2; a weak D match, TRBD1 (6 bases). Deletions cut 4 bases from V and 6 bases from J, with 9 bases between. The CDR3 is made up of 11 amino acids. CDR1 and CDR2 (germline): SQVTM, ANQGSEA. The CDR3 loop reads CSVGAGDGYTF. In nucleotides, the CDR3 is TGCAGCGTTGGGGCAGGGGATGGCTACACCTTC.

The chain joins TRBV12-3 or TRBV12-4 to TRBJ1-4, with unresolved D. Trimming left V 6 bases short and J 10 bases short, with 12 bases between. The length of the CDR3 is 12 residues. CDR3 nucleotides: TGTGCCAGCAGCCTGGCGGATAGAAAACTGTTTTTT. Protein product: CASSLADRKLFF.

This clonotype has a count of ten or more. The V and J genes are TRBV7-2 and TRBJ1-1; the D is unclear. V was pared by 5 bases and J by 3 bases, with 13 bases between. The CDR3 spans 14 residues. The germline gives CDR1 SGHTA, CDR2 FQGNSA. This chain's CDR3 is CASSRLSSDTEAFF. CDR3 bases: TGTGCCAGCAGCCGACTATCTTCGGACACTGAAGCTTTCTTT.

This chain connects TRBV20-1 to TRBJ2-7; D is possibly TRBD1 or TRBD2 (5 bases each). Deletions cut 6 bases from V and 0 bases from J, with 18 bases between. The CDR3 is 15 amino acids. CDR1 and CDR2 from the germline V gene are DFQATT and SNEGSKA (reference sequence). DNA for the CDR3: TGCAGTGCCAACCGGGACGGTGATCGCTCCTACGAGCAGTACTTC. Its protein product is CSANRDGDRSYEQYF.

The chain is built from TRBV6-5 and TRBJ2-1; D is unclear. There are 13 residues in the CDR3. CDR1 and CDR2 from the germline V gene are MNHEY and SVGAGI. The V end lost 2 bases, the J end lost 4 bases, and 6 bases lay between the germline ends. The CDR3 protein is CASSYRWYNEQFF. The CDR3 nucleotides read TGTGCCAGCAGTTACCGCTGGTACAATGAGCAGTTCTTC.

V and J are TRBV12-3 or TRBV12-4 and TRBJ2-2; a weak D match, TRBD2 (6 bases). Trimming cost V 5 bases and J 7 bases, with 17 bases left between them. The CDR3 extends over 15 amino acids. CDR3 nucleotides: TGTGCCAGCAGTACAACGAAGGGAGGTGGCGGGGAGCTGTTTTTT. Translated, it gives CASSTTKGGGGELFF.

There are a few counts of this clonotype. This sequence joins TRBV20-1 and TRBJ2-2; 11 positions match TRBD2. The CDR3 length is 13 residues. V dropped 5 bases and J dropped 7; count of bases not matched to a gene: 3. Germline CDR1 DFQATT, CDR2 SNEGSKA (reference sequence). As DNA, the CDR3 is TGCAGTGCTTATAGCGGGAGGGTCGGGGAGCTGTTTTTT. Translation gives CSAYSGRVGELFF.

The chain couples TRBV6-6 to TRBJ2-7; D is tentatively TRBD1 or TRBD2 (5 bases each). V was clipped by 8 bases and J by 1 base, with 21 bases between them. In germline, CDR1 is MNHNY, CDR2 SVGAGI (reference sequence). This CDR3 is 16 amino acids long. CDR3 nucleotides: TGTGCCAGCCGTAATGGGGACGGCCATGGGTCCTACGAGCAGTACGTC. Translated, it gives CASRNGDGHGSYEQYV.

The chain joins TRBV19 to TRBJ2-3, with 7 bases that match TRBD2. The CDR3 contains 16 residues. V gave up 0 bases and J gave up 1 base; unmatched junction bases: 4. The germline V gene encodes CDR1 LNHDA and CDR2 SQIVND (reference sequence). The CDR3 nucleotides read TGTGCCAGTAGTATAGATCGGCTAGCGGGCACAGATACGCAGTATTTT. It codes for CASSIDRLAGTDTQYF.

The chain employs TRBV7-3 and TRBJ2-3; D not certain. The CDR3 is made up of 16 amino acids. The V gene lost 1 base and the J gene lost 8 bases, with 19 bases spanning the gap. Germline V lookup: CDR1 SGHTA, CDR2 FQGTGA. CDR3 in DNA: TGTGCCAGCAGCTTAAGCCCAAGTCGCCTCGGTGGTACGCAGTATTTT. Its protein is CASSLSPSRLGGTQYF.

This clonotype was detected a few times. The gene calls are TRBV7-6 and TRBJ2-5; tentative D call: TRBD2 (5 bases). V lost 7 bases and J lost 2, with 14 bases in between. The CDR3 loop spans 14 amino acids. Germline V gene lookup returns CDR1 SGHVS and CDR2 FNYEAQ. The CDR3: CASTRLGRQETQYF. CDR3 DNA sequence: TGTGCCAGCACAAGGTTAGGGAGACAAGAGACCCAGTACTTC.

At least ten counts were recorded for this clonotype. The V and J genes are TRBV7-2 and TRBJ2-4; 9 bases map to TRBD2. CDR3 length: 16 residues. CDR1 and CDR2 (germline): SGHTA, FQGNSA. V was clipped by 5 bases and J by 1 base; unmatched bases: 6. CDR3 protein: CASSPIAGVAKNIQYF. In DNA form, the CDR3 reads TGTGCCAGCAGCCCAATAGCGGGAGTTGCCAAAAACATTCAGTACTTC. Filled out from reference TRBV7-2 and TRBJ2-4, the complete variable domain reads GAGVSQSPSNKVTEKGKDVELRCDPISGHTALYWYRQSLGQGLEFLIYFQGNSAPDKSGLPSDRFSAERTGGSVSTLTIQRTQQEDSAVYLCASSPIAGVAKNIQYFGAGTRLSVL.

This clonotype was recorded many times. This CDR3 is CASSPSRVLADTQYF. The CDR3 region has the DNA TGTGCCAGCAGCCCCTCTAGGGTGTTAGCAGATACGCAGTATTTT. The chain carries TRBV7-2 and TRBJ2-3; D is unresolved. The germline gives CDR1 SGHTA, CDR2 FQGNSA. Trimming shortened V by 5 bases and J by 4 bases, and 16 bases separated the two germline ends. CDR3 length: 15 amino acids.

The rearrangement joins TRBV5-1 to TRBJ2-1, with D hard to call. The V end lost 4 bases, the J end lost 7 bases, and 15 bases lay between the germline ends. Looked up from germline, CDR1 is SGHRS and CDR2 is YFSETQ. CDR3 length equals 14 residues. The DNA of the CDR3 is TGCGCCAGCAGCCCCTCTAATACCTTTAATGAGCAGTTCTTC. The encoded protein is CASSPSNTFNEQFF.

This clonotype was seen only a few times. J is TRBJ1-1 and V is TRBV19; D unresolved. Looked up from germline, CDR1 is LNHDA and CDR2 is SQIVND (reference sequence). V lost 4 bases to trimming and J lost 0 bases, with 18 bases between them. This CDR3 region has 17 residues. The CDR3 sequence is CASSNSIAASMNTEAFF. DNA for the CDR3: TGTGCCAGTAGTAATTCGATAGCAGCTTCAATGAACACTGAAGCTTTCTTT.

Many counts were recorded for this clonotype. As DNA, the CDR3 is TGTGCCAGCAGCTTAGTAACTAGCGGGCTAGCCAAAAACATTCAGTACTTC. The encoded protein is CASSLVTSGLAKNIQYF. The chain combines TRBV7-9 with TRBJ2-4, with 9 bases fitting TRBD2. The V segment lost 1 base and the J segment 0 bases; nucleotides outside the gene matches: 4. The CDR3 covers 17 residues. Per the germline V gene, CDR1 is SEHNR and CDR2 is FQNEAQ (reference sequence).